The clone carrying this T cell receptor (beta chain) was picked up a small number of times. Trimming at V came to 5 bases and at J to 9 bases, leaving 13 bases not matched to a gene. CDR1 and CDR2 (germline): SEHNR, FQNEAQ (reference sequence). This CDR3 is 16 amino acids long. This entry comes from a study of blood T cell repertoires in COVID-19. The data were produced by immunoSEQ multiplex PCR, yet TCRdb's version contains in-frame clones alone and is incomplete. The data contain 150,000 to 170,000 clones, about 90% of them seen just once; the ten biggest clones take up around 0.55%. The sequence was obtained from a man between 50 and 59 years old with acute or convalescent COVID-19. This chain uses TRBV7-9 with TRBJ2-2; 9 nucleotides match TRBD2. Sequencing was done on a sample of peripheral blood. CDR3 sequence (DNA): TGTGCCAGCAGCCCTCTTAGCGGGAGAAAGCTTTGGGAGCTGTTTTTT. This translates into CASSPLSGRKLWELFF. Full variable domain (remainder filled in from reference TRBV7-9 and TRBJ2-2): DTGVSQNPRHKITKRGQNVTFRCDPISEHNRLYWYRQTLGQGPEFLTYFQNEAQLEKSRLLSDRFSAERPKGSFSTLEIQRTEQGDSAMYLCASSPLSGRKLWELFFGEGSRLTVL.